What follows are 20 T cell receptor beta chains derived from one specimen sequenced in a study of T cell repertoires in cytomegalovirus infection. TCRdb reanalysed the reads using MiXCR and keeps one entry per CDR3 protein. In the table there are 300,000 to 400,000 distinct CDR3 sequences, roughly 20% of which are singletons. Sequencing used PBMCs. These receptors were obtained from a human donor in good health (CMV status not recorded). Some clones in this sample may be carry-over from other donors' samples.

The genes are TRBV12-3 or TRBV12-4 and TRBJ1-3, with D perhaps TRBD1 (5 bases). V gave up 6 bases and J gave up 3 bases, with 15 bases separating them. The CDR3 has 15 residues. As DNA, the CDR3 is TGTGCCAGCAGCCGTAATACAGGTCTTGGAAACACCATATATTTT. Amino acid sequence: CASSRNTGLGNTIYF.

The chain has TRBV7-6 and TRBJ2-1; tentatively, D is TRBD2 (6 bases). The CDR3 is 17 residues long. From germline, CDR1 is SGHVS and CDR2 FNYEAQ. V was clipped by 4 bases and J by 7 bases, with 23 bases between them. CDR3 in amino acids: CASSSPSGGLSKNEQFF. The DNA of the CDR3 is TGTGCCAGCAGCTCACCATCCGGTGGACTATCCAAGAATGAGCAGTTCTTC.

The V call is TRBV12-3 or TRBV12-4, the J call TRBJ2-1; D gene uncertain. Trimming removed 2 bases from V and 1 base from J, with 9 bases in between. The CDR3 extends over 15 amino acids. CDR3 loop: CASSLYARSYNEQFF. CDR3 DNA: TGTGCCAGCAGTTTATACGCCAGGTCCTACAATGAGCAGTTCTTC.

V is TRBV2 and J is TRBJ2-5; 9 nucleotides align to TRBD1. The germline V gene has CDR1 SNHLY and CDR2 FYNNEI. This CDR3 has 14 residues. V dropped 5 bases and J dropped 1; count of bases not matched to a gene: 2. Here the CDR3 DNA reads TGTGCCAGCAGTCAACAGGGGGCCCAAGAGACCCAGTACTTC. Encoded protein: CASSQQGAQETQYF.

This clonotype was seen repeatedly, ten times or more. The rearrangement uses TRBV7-2 and TRBJ1-1; D may be TRBD1 (6 bases). From germline, CDR1 is SGHTA and CDR2 FQGNSA. V gave up 3 bases and J gave up 0 bases, with 11 bases separating them. The length of the CDR3 is 15 residues. CDR3 sequence (DNA): TGTGCCAGCAGCTTGTCAGGGGTCATGAACACTGAAGCTTTCTTT. It yields the protein CASSLSGVMNTEAFF.

This clonotype has just a few counts. The chain joins TRBV29-1 to TRBJ2-1, with 8 bases aligning to TRBD2. V shed 0 bases and J 1 base; nucleotides not matched to a gene: 5. Germline CDR1 is SQVTM and CDR2 is ANQGSEA. The CDR3 sequence is 16 residues long. Here the CDR3 reads CSVEDLGGGSYNEQFF. CDR3 in DNA: TGCAGCGTTGAAGATCTTGGCGGGGGGTCCTACAATGAGCAGTTCTTC.

The sample holds many counts of this clonotype. The chain links TRBV7-2 to TRBJ1-3; 8 bases match TRBD1. This CDR3 has 15 amino acids. With 5 bases clipped from V and 3 bases from J, the junction kept 6 bases outside the gene matches. Germline lookup yields CDR1 SGHTA and CDR2 FQGNSA. The CDR3 bases are TGTGCCAGCAGCCTGACAGGGGCCGATGGAAACACCATATATTTT. This encodes CASSLTGADGNTIYF.

The gene calls are TRBV7-2 and TRBJ1-1; no clear D. Trimming stripped 2 bases from V and 4 bases from J, with 8 bases between. Germline V lookup: CDR1 SGHTA, CDR2 FQGNSA. This CDR3 has 13 amino acids. CDR3: CASSLYPSTEAFF. For the CDR3, the DNA is TGTGCCAGCAGCTTATATCCATCCACTGAAGCTTTCTTT.

The table lists this clonotype with many counts. The chain recombines TRBV7-8 with TRBJ2-4; D perhaps matches TRBD1 (5 bases). Trimming cost V 4 bases and J 0 bases, with 16 bases left between them. The CDR3 loop spans 17 amino acids. The germline gives CDR1 SGHVS, CDR2 FQNEAQ. The CDR3: CASSSGRAGLAKNIQYF. The CDR3 DNA reads TGTGCCAGCAGCTCGGGTAGGGCAGGGCTAGCCAAAAACATTCAGTACTTC.

The rearrangement links TRBV28 to TRBJ2-7, with D possibly matching TRBD2 (5 bases). Germline assignment: CDR1 MDHEN and CDR2 SYDVKM. V lost 6 bases and J 1 base, leaving 10 bases between the germline ends. CDR3 length: 13 residues. The CDR3 spells CASSRDGSYEQYF. DNA of the CDR3: TGTGCCAGCAGCCGGGATGGATCCTACGAGCAGTACTTC.

The V gene is TRBV7-9, the J gene TRBJ1-4; D might be TRBD1 (5 bases). The length of the CDR3 is 15 residues. Looked up from germline, CDR1 is SEHNR and CDR2 is FQNEAQ (reference sequence). Trimming left V 1 base short and J 7 bases short, with 13 bases between. The CDR3 region is CASSLDVQGTEKLFF. In DNA, the CDR3 is TGTGCCAGCAGCTTAGACGTCCAGGGTACTGAAAAACTGTTTTTT.

This clonotype was counted many times. The rearrangement links TRBV7-2 to TRBJ2-5; D is ambiguous. Germline CDR1 SGHTA, CDR2 FQGNSA. V lost 1 base and J lost 7, with 16 bases in between. The CDR3 is 15 residues long. For the CDR3, the DNA is TGTGCCAGCAGCTTAGGCCCTGGATCTCCTGGGACCCAGTACTTC. This translates into CASSLGPGSPGTQYF.

This clonotype was detected ten times or more. The gene calls are TRBV12-3 or TRBV12-4 and TRBJ1-1; no clear D. This CDR3 contains 13 residues. V gave up 3 bases and J gave up 1 base, with 6 bases separating them. For the CDR3, the DNA is TGTGCCAGCAGTTTTTGGGAGAACACTGAAGCTTTCTTT. This gives the protein CASSFWENTEAFF.

A few counts support this clonotype. V usage is TRBV29-1 and J usage is TRBJ2-1; tentatively, D is TRBD1 (6 bases). V was pared by 4 bases and J by 8 bases, with 18 bases between. From germline, CDR1 is SQVTM and CDR2 ANQGSEA. The CDR3 length is 14 residues. CDR3 DNA sequence: TGCAGCGTTGCTGGGGGCGCCAGTAGTTATGAGCAGTTCTTC. As protein: CSVAGGASSYEQFF.

The CDR3 protein is CASTPWKAGVNTGELFF. The CDR3, as DNA: TGTGCCAGCACCCCATGGAAGGCGGGGGTTAACACCGGGGAGCTGTTTTTT. The rearrangement links TRBV28 to TRBJ2-2, with TRBD2 matching 7 bases. Germline trimming cut 7 bases from V and 2 bases from J; bases unmatched to any gene: 13. The CDR3 loop spans 17 amino acids. Looked up from germline, CDR1 is MDHEN and CDR2 is SYDVKM.

This clonotype was recorded a few times. This chain joins TRBV12-5 and TRBJ1-5; unclear D gene. Germline CDR1 and CDR2: LGHNT and FRNRAP. The CDR3 has 13 amino acids. V lost 2 bases and J lost 7, with 9 bases in between. DNA for the CDR3: TGTGCTAGTGGTTTGTGGGGAGGGCAGCCCCAGCATTTT. This codes for CASGLWGGQPQHF.

The table lists this clonotype with many counts. The J gene is TRBJ2-1, the V gene TRBV7-2; 8 bases line up with TRBD1. V trimming: 5 bases; J trimming: 6 bases; junction bases outside the gene matches: 12. The germline V gene has CDR1 SGHTA and CDR2 FQGNSA. The CDR3 has 16 residues. CDR3 nucleotide sequence: TGTGCCAGCAGCACACAGGGCCAGGGGGCGTCCAATGAGCAGTTCTTC. Residues: CASSTQGQGASNEQFF.

The genes are TRBV18 and TRBJ2-1; D ambiguous. This CDR3 comprises 16 residues. With 4 bases removed from V and 7 bases from J, the gap between germline ends came to 20 bases. Germline CDR1 is KGHSH and CDR2 is LQKENI. The CDR3 sequence is CASSQTLEGKRNEQFF. The CDR3 DNA is TGTGCCAGCTCACAGACCTTAGAAGGCAAAAGGAATGAGCAGTTCTTC.

The J gene is TRBJ1-1, the V gene TRBV7-9; no reliable D call. CDR1 SEHNR and CDR2 FQNEAQ come from the germline V gene (reference sequence). V was clipped by 2 bases and J by 1 base, with 14 bases between them. This CDR3 is 16 amino acids long. This chain's CDR3 is CASSLPIVSGNTEAFF. DNA for the CDR3: TGTGCCAGCAGCTTACCCATCGTCTCTGGGAACACTGAAGCTTTCTTT.

V gene TRBV11-3 combines with J gene TRBJ1-1; possibly TRBD1 for D (6 bases). The CDR3 is 14 residues long. Germline V gene sequence: CDR1 SGHNT, CDR2 YENEEA. Trimming took 5 bases from V and 7 from J, leaving 17 bases between them. The CDR3 spells CASSPRPDSDEAFF. DNA for the CDR3: TGTGCCAGCAGCCCCCGGCCGGACAGCGATGAAGCTTTCTTT.